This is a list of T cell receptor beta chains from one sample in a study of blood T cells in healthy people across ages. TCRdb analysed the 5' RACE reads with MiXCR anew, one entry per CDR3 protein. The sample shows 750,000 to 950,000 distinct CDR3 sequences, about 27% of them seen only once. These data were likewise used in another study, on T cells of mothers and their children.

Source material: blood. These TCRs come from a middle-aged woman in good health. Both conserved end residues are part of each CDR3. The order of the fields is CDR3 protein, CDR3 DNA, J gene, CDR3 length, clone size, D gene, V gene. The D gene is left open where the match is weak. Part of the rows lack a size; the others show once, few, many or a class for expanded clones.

CASSRGGQGEYEQYF	TGTGCCAGCAGCCGGGGGGGACAGGGCGAGTACGAGCAGTACTTC	TRBJ2-7	15	many	NA	TRBV7-2
CARLGTGGLGETQYF	TGTGCCCGCCTCGGGACAGGGGGACTTGGGGAGACCCAGTACTTC	TRBJ2-5	15	NA	TRBD1	TRBV7-9
CASSLGTSGGAAIYEQFF	TGCGCCAGCAGCTTGGGGACTAGCGGGGGGGCCGCTATCTATGAGCAGTTCTTC	TRBJ2-1	18	few	TRBD2	TRBV5-1
CASSLARLTRWETQYF	TGCGCCAGCAGCTTGGCCAGACTCACCCGATGGGAGACCCAGTACTTC	TRBJ2-5	16	many	NA	TRBV5-1
CASILQGGSYEQYF	TGTGCCAGCATACTGCAGGGTGGTTCGTACGAGCAGTACTTC	TRBJ2-7	14	many	NA	TRBV2
CSPVAGPDTQYF	TGCAGTCCAGTCGCAGGGCCGGATACGCAGTATTTT	TRBJ2-3	12	once	NA	TRBV20-1
CASSSLSRLVTDTQYF	TGTGCCAGCAGTTCTCTGAGTAGACTAGTCACAGATACGCAGTATTTT	TRBJ2-3	16	NA	NA	TRBV12-3/TRBV12-4
CASSLVLWTDGNQPQHF	TGTGCCAGCAGCTTGGTCTTATGGACAGACGGCAATCAGCCCCAGCATTTT	TRBJ1-5	17	NA	NA	TRBV5-5
CASSFRVNDETQYF	TGTGCCAGCAGTTTTCGCGTTAATGACGAGACCCAGTACTTC	TRBJ2-5	14	NA	NA	TRBV6-2/TRBV6-3
CSGAQGGYGYTF	TGCAGCGGGGCCCAGGGGGGCTATGGCTACACCTTC	TRBJ1-2	12	many	TRBD1	TRBV29-1
CASNRQVNTEAFF	TGTGCCAGCAACCGACAGGTGAACACTGAAGCTTTCTTT	TRBJ1-1	13	NA	NA	TRBV6-6
CASSPTAREAFF	TGTGCCAGCAGCCCAACGGCAAGGGAAGCTTTCTTT	TRBJ1-1	12	NA	NA	TRBV7-3
CSGFRGADGYTF	TGCAGCGGATTTAGGGGTGCAGATGGCTACACCTTC	TRBJ1-2	12	many	NA	TRBV29-1
CASALGSRYEQYF	TGTGCCAGCGCCTTGGGCAGCCGCTACGAGCAGTACTTC	TRBJ2-7	13	NA	NA	TRBV27
CASSLLAGVSGEQFF	TGTGCCAGCAGTTTACTAGCGGGGGTTAGCGGTGAGCAGTTCTTC	TRBJ2-1	15	NA	TRBD2	TRBV12-3/TRBV12-4
CASSQGANTEAFF	TGTGCCAGCAGCCAGGGGGCTAACACTGAAGCTTTCTTT	TRBJ1-1	13	many	TRBD1	TRBV7-3
CASSQDVRRGDTQYF	TGTGCCAGCAGCCAAGATGTGAGAAGGGGAGATACGCAGTACTTC	TRBJ2-5	15	NA	NA	TRBV3-1
CASSLILTSGGINNEQFF	TGTGCCAGCAGCCTCATACTGACTAGCGGGGGGATAAACAATGAGCAGTTCTTC	TRBJ2-1	18	many	TRBD2	TRBV3-1
CASSQPLEGNYGYTF	TGCGCCAGCAGCCAGCCCCTTGAAGGTAACTATGGCTACACCTTC	TRBJ1-2	15	few	NA	TRBV4-1
CAISLSGTLYNEQFF	TGTGCCATCAGCCTTTCCGGGACACTCTACAATGAGCAGTTCTTC	TRBJ2-1	15	many	NA	TRBV10-3
CTSSLIGGSGTGELFF	TGTACCAGCAGCTTAATCGGGGGTAGTGGCACCGGGGAGCTGTTTTTT	TRBJ2-2	16	NA	NA	TRBV7-8
CASSLAGADTEAFF	TGTGCCAGCAGTTTGGCCGGGGCGGACACTGAAGCTTTCTTT	TRBJ1-1	14	NA	NA	TRBV12-3/TRBV12-4
CASRSGLAAGETQYF	TGTGCCAGCAGGTCGGGACTAGCGGCCGGGGAGACCCAGTACTTC	TRBJ2-5	15	many	TRBD2	TRBV7-9
CASSLAMGSGSSYEQYF	TGTGCCAGCAGTTTAGCGATGGGTAGCGGTAGCTCCTACGAGCAGTACTTC	TRBJ2-7	17	few	NA	TRBV12-3/TRBV12-4
CASSRSGTSTDTQYF	TGCGCCAGCAGCAGATCCGGGACTTCCACAGATACGCAGTATTTT	TRBJ2-3	15	few	NA	TRBV5-1
CSARDHLAGITDTQYF	TGCAGTGCTAGAGATCACCTAGCGGGAATCACAGATACGCAGTATTTT	TRBJ2-3	16	many	TRBD2	TRBV20-1
CAISENPGTGNQPQHF	TGTGCCATCAGTGAGAACCCCGGGACAGGGAATCAGCCCCAGCATTTT	TRBJ1-5	16	many	TRBD1	TRBV10-3
CSARAGVYGYTF	TGCAGTGCTCGCGCCGGGGTCTATGGCTACACCTTC	TRBJ1-2	12	many	NA	TRBV20-1
CASTGTGGHVSYNEQFF	TGTGCCAGCACAGGGACAGGGGGCCATGTCTCCTACAATGAGCAGTTCTTC	TRBJ2-1	17	NA	TRBD1	TRBV12-3/TRBV12-4
CASSSSADTQYF	TGTGCCAGCAGCTCCTCGGCAGATACGCAGTATTTT	TRBJ2-3	12	many	NA	TRBV7-6
CASSLAPTGNEKLFF	TGTGCCAGCAGCTTAGCCCCCACAGGGAATGAAAAACTGTTTTTT	TRBJ1-4	15	few	NA	TRBV5-5